Given below is one T cell receptor beta chain in context. Its specificity is not known. The data stem from a study of T cell responses to AZD1222 COVID-19 vaccine. Study-level results: Nearly half of unique spike-specific TCRs reportedly avoided B.1.351 and B.1.1.7 mutated regions.

The germline V gene has CDR1 MNHEY and CDR2 SVGEGT. The CDR3 is 14 residues long. V was clipped by 3 bases and J by 1 base, with 9 bases between them. The protocol was immunoSEQ multiplex PCR, while the TCRdb copy is restricted to in-frame clones and leaves out a portion. This sample has about 100,000 clones, with approximately 87% found just once. The chain carries TRBV6-2 or TRBV6-3 and TRBJ2-5; D is unclear. This receptor was obtained from an adult in good health. The sample was peripheral blood, taken on day 0 of AZD1222 vaccination. The CDR3 DNA follows: TGTGCCAGCAGTTATCTGGATGCCCAAGAGACCCAGTACTTC. Translation gives CASSYLDAQETQYF.